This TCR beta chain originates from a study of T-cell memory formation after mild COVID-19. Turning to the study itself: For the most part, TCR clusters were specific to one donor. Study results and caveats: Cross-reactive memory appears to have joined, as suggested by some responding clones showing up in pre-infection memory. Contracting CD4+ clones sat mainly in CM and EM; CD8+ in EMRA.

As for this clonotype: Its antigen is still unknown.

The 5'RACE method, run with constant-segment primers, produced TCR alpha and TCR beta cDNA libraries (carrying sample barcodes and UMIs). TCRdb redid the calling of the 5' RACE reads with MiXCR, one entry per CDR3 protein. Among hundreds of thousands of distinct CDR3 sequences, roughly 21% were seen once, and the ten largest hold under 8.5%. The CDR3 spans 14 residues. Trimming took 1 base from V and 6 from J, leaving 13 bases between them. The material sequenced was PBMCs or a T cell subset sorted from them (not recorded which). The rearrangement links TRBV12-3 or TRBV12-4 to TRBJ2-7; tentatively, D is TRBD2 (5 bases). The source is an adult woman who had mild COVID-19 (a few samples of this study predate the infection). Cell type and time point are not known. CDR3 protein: CASSLVVRGSEQYF. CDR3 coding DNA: TGTGCCAGCAGTTTAGTGGTGCGAGGGAGCGAGCAGTACTTC.